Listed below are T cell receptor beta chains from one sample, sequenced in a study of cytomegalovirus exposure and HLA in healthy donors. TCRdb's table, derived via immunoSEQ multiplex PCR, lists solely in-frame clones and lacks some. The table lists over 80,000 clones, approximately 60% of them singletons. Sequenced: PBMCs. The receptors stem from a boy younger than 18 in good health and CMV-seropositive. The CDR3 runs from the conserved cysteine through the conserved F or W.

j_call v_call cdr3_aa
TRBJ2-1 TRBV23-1 CASSHTSGTYNEQFF
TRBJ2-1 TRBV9 CASSEGLAGSRNEQFF
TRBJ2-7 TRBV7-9 CASSFGGSGSYEQYF
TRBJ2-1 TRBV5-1 CASSFGLAGGPGEQFF
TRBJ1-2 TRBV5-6 CASSEGQRVGGYTF
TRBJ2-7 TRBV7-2 CASSLVRTSGSEQYF
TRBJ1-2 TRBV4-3 CASSVNGQGANGYTF
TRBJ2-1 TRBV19 CASSIGGLYNEQFF
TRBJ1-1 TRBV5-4 CASSLSTGNTEAFF
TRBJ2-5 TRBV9 CASSVDKGVETQYF
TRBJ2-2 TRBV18 CASSPRDTNTGELFF
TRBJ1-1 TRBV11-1 CASSYWGNTEAFF
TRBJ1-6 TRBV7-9 CASRGQGRNSPLHF
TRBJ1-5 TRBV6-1 CASSERQGAFSQPQHF
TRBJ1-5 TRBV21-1 CASSKVVEGVQPQHF
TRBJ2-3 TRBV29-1 CSVGGAYSTDTQYF
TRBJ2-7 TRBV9 CASSPRDSSYEQYF
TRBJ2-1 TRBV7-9 CASSHLTGTRIDEQFF
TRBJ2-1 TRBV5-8 CASSLTTGLAGSYNEQFF
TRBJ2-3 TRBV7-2 CASSPNRTLIVTDTQYF
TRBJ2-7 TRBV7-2 CASSLNGDRGREQYF
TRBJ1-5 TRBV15 CATSRAGAGDQPQHF
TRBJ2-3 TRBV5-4 CASSSQGEDTQYF
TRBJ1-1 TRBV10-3 CAISGDGTEAFF
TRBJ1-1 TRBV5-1 CASSLKQNTEAFF
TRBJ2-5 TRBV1 CTSSQDFGEIQETQYF
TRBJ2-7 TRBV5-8 CASSLGTGRSYEQYF
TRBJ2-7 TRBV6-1 CASRTYTYEQYF
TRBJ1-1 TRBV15 CATSGWGGGNTEAFF
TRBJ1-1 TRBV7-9 CASSETGTGGFTEAFF
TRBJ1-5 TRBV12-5 CASGPSGGGQPQHF
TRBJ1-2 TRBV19 CASSIGTGRNYGYTF
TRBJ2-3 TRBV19 CASSIGSNTDTQYF
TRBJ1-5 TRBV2 CASGGVANSNQPQHF
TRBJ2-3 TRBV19 CASSIVAGGRTDTQYF
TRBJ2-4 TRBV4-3 CASSQDIGVQGWVNIQYF
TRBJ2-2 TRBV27 CASSLFDTGELFF
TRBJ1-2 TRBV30 CAWSLVGTGHGYTF
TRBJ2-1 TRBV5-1 CASSRTGASSYNEQFF
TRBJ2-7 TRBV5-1 CASSFSAGDLYEQYF
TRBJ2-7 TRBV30 CAWGTGGAEQYF
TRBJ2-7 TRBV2 CASSVDHAGEQYF
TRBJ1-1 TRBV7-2 CASSLLGAEAFF
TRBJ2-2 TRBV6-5 CASSRYQANTGELFF
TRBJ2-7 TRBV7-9 CASSSYSGTYEQYF
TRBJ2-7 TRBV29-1 CSVEGGLAGVYEQYF
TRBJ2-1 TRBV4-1 CASSQDRQGGSYNEQFF
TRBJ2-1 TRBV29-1 CSVPGGSGQGRGEQFF
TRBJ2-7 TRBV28 CASSLWQGEQYF
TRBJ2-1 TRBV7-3 CASSSSGLAGNNEQFF
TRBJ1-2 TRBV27 CASSLTGTGGLYGYTF
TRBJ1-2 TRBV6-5 CASSFRSGHNGYTF
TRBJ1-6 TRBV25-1 CASSESGGRSPLHF
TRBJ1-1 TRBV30 CAWTVGVGGTEAFF
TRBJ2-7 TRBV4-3 CASSQARGNPQYF
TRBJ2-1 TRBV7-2 CASSFKTGTSGWVNEQFF
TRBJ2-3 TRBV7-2 CASSLSQSYTDTQYF